What follows are 27 T cell receptor delta chains derived from one specimen sequenced in a study of Vδ1+ human thymocytes (dated by TCRdb to 2016 to 2018). Summary of the overall study and its limitations: Unlike the oligoclonal repertoires in peripheral blood, the thymic TRG and TRD repertoires appeared highly polyclonal, with Gaussian CDR3 length distributions.

Their antigens remain unidentified. Instrument on record: Illumina MiSeq. RNA was isolated using the RNeasy mini kit, and reverse transcription was performed with Superscript III. To generate the CDR3 amplicons, a multiplex PCR was run using pooled V-gene forward primers together with a constant-region reverse primer that carried Illumina adaptor overhangs. Identical DNA sequences were merged into single rows after TCRdb reprocessed the public reads with CATT. The sample contains tens of thousands of delta-chain clones, around 7.9% of them found a single time. The biggest ten clones account for approximately 1% of the sample. The specimen was Vdelta1+ gamma-delta thymocytes from the thymus. The cell subset or site label for this specimen denotes: FACS-sorted CD3+ TCRalphabeta- TCRVdelta1+ TCRVdelta2- thymocytes. The receptors here all came from a child younger than two who had congenital heart surgery.

This clone is medium-sized by share. J is TRDJ1 and V is TRDV2; 11 nucleotides align to TRDD3. This CDR3 is 21 amino acids long. Trimming took 3 bases from V and 0 from J; bases not matched to a gene: 20. Germline V gene sequence: CDR1 GEAIGNYY, CDR2 EKD. CDR3 sequence reads: CACDPPLRPYWGIWYTDKLIF. The CDR3 DNA reads TGTGCCTGTGACCCCCCTTTGAGGCCGTACTGGGGGATATGGTACACCGATAAACTCATCTTT.

The rearrangement links TRDV1 to TRDJ1; 8 bases align to TRDD3. Germline CDR1 is TSWWSYY and CDR2 is QGS. The CDR3 has 20 residues. V trimming: 1 base; J trimming: 0 bases; junction bases outside the gene matches: 16. CDR3 loop: CALGEHGAIWGTGYTDKLIF. In DNA, the CDR3 is TGTGCTCTTGGGGAACATGGGGCGATCTGGGGGACCGGCTACACCGATAAACTCATCTTT.

This clone was seen a few times. The chain links TRDV1 to TRDJ1; the match to TRDD3 covers 7 bases. Germline CDR1 reads TSWWSYY; CDR2 reads QGS. CDR3 length: 16 residues. Germline trimming cut 6 bases from V and 0 bases from J; bases unmatched to any gene: 10. The CDR3: CALGFPGGHYTDKLIF. The DNA for the CDR3 is TGTGCTCTTGGCTTCCCTGGGGGCCACTACACCGATAAACTCATCTTT.

The gene calls are TRDV1 and TRDJ1; D gene unclear. Germline V gene data show CDR1 as TSWWSYY and CDR2 as QGS. Deletions cut 0 bases from V and 2 bases from J, with 16 bases between. The CDR3 totals 17 residues. The CDR3: CALGELREGRATDKLIF. The CDR3 DNA follows: TGTGCTCTTGGGGAACTTCGGGAAGGGAGGGCGACCGATAAACTCATCTTT.

This clone occurred a few times. The rearrangement links TRDV1 to TRDJ1, with D unresolved. Trimming shortened V by 0 bases and J by 1 base, and 21 bases separated the two germline ends. In germline, CDR1 is TSWWSYY, CDR2 QGS. CDR3 size: 19 residues. The CDR3 reads CALGELQCSEGPITDKLIF. The CDR3 DNA reads TGTGCTCTTGGGGAACTTCAGTGCTCGGAGGGCCCCATCACCGATAAACTCATCTTT.

Only a few counts were recorded for this clone. The chain uses TRDV1 and TRDJ1, with 12 bases identical to TRDD3. J gave up 1 base and V 4 bases, and 19 bases lay outside the gene matches. The CDR3 runs 21 residues. CDR1 TSWWSYY and CDR2 QGS come from the germline V gene. For the CDR3, the DNA is TGTGCTCTTGGGGTCCGGAGGCAACCGCTGGGGGATACGCGGCTCACCGATAAACTCATCTTT. Residues: CALGVRRQPLGDTRLTDKLIF.

The rearrangement joins TRDV1 to TRDJ1; D remains unclear. CDR1 is TSWWSYY, CDR2 QGS, per germline. The CDR3 length is 15 residues. V lost 4 bases to trimming and J lost 11 bases, with 23 bases between them. The CDR3 region has the DNA TGTGCTCTTGGGGTCTACCCCAGCCGATTCTACTGCCTCATCTTT. Its protein is CALGVYPSRFYCLIF.

This clone was detected only a few times. This sequence joins TRDV1 and TRDJ1; no clear D gene. Germline CDR1 TSWWSYY, CDR2 QGS. CDR3 length: 20 residues. V was pared by 4 bases and J by 0 bases, with 27 bases between. Here the CDR3 DNA reads TGTGCTCTTGGGGCTCAAGTCCACTTTCTAGGGCCCGAGTACACCGATAAACTCATCTTT. It specifies CALGAQVHFLGPEYTDKLIF.

This sequence joins TRDV2 and TRDJ1; 8 bases align to TRDD3. The ends lost 0 bases at V and 0 bases at J; junction bases unmatched: 8. Germline CDR1 is GEAIGNYY and CDR2 is EKD. This CDR3 has 17 amino acids. The CDR3 protein is CACDTGVLGVHTDKLIF. CDR3 sequence (DNA): TGTGCCTGTGACACCGGAGTACTGGGGGTCCACACCGATAAACTCATCTTT.

The chain employs TRDV2 and TRDJ1; D gene unclear. This CDR3 region has 12 residues. The germline V gene has CDR1 GEAIGNYY and CDR2 EKD. Between the trimmed V and J ends, which lost 5 bases and 0 bases, there was a span of 6 bases. For the CDR3, the DNA is TGTGCCTGTGCAGGAGACACCGATAAACTCATCTTT. Residues: CACAGDTDKLIF.

Only a few counts were recorded for this clone. The V gene is TRDV1, the J gene TRDJ1, with D perhaps TRDD3 (8 bases). CDR3 length: 25 residues. The ends were cut back, 1 base at V and 0 bases at J, with 39 bases in the middle. Per germline, CDR1 TSWWSYY and CDR2 QGS. In DNA, the CDR3 is TGTGCTCTTGGGGAACGGGTCCAACCTCCCCACCTTCCTGCTTACTGGGGGGTATACACCGATAAACTCATCTTT. This translates into CALGERVQPPHLPAYWGVYTDKLIF.

This clone has only a few counts. V usage is TRDV1 and J usage is TRDJ1; 11 nucleotides align to TRDD3. CDR3 size: 23 residues. The trim removed 0 bases at V and 1 base at J, leaving 22 bases unmatched. From germline, CDR1 is TSWWSYY and CDR2 QGS. CDR3 loop: CALGELSGLTRLGDKGVTDKLIF. The CDR3 DNA is TGTGCTCTTGGGGAACTTAGCGGGCTTACTCGACTGGGGGATAAAGGGGTCACCGATAAACTCATCTTT.

This clone appeared a few times. The rearrangement links TRDV1 to TRDJ1, with D unresolved. V shed 4 bases and J shed 1 base, with 25 bases lying between them. Germline V gene data show CDR1 as TSWWSYY and CDR2 as QGS. The CDR3 has 19 amino acids. CDR3 sequence reads: CALGASPSNHARATDKLIF. The CDR3 DNA follows: TGTGCTCTTGGGGCGTCGCCCTCAAACCACGCCAGAGCCACCGATAAACTCATCTTT.

This clone was detected a few times. This chain links TRDV2 with TRDJ1; D perhaps matches TRDD2 (5 bases). Looked up from germline, CDR1 is GEAIGNYY and CDR2 is EKD. The CDR3 is made up of 15 amino acids. V lost 4 bases to trimming and J lost 5 bases, with 19 bases between them. Here the CDR3 reads CACEHHPTKTDKLIF. The CDR3 DNA sequence: TGTGCCTGTGAGCACCACCCTACAAAAACGGATAAACTCATCTTT.

This clone was seen a handful of times. The chain combines TRDV1 with TRDJ1; 8 bases line up with TRDD3. The CDR3 length is 22 residues. The junction had 23 bases not matched to a gene; V was cut back by 2 bases and J by 0 bases. Per germline, CDR1 TSWWSYY and CDR2 QGS. The CDR3: CALGEVECNRSKVLGDTDKLIF. The CDR3, as DNA: TGTGCTCTTGGGGAAGTGGAATGTAACCGCTCAAAGGTACTGGGGGACACCGATAAACTCATCTTT.

The J gene is TRDJ3, the V gene TRDV2; 8 bases fit TRDD3. This CDR3 has 17 residues. Losses at the gene ends were 8 bases for V and 3 bases for J; bases not matched to a gene: 11. Germline V CDR1 and CDR2: GEAIGNYY, EKD. The DNA of the CDR3 is TGTGCCTCTAATACTGGGGGGCCTATCTGGGACACCCGACAGATGTTTTTC. Residues: CASNTGGPIWDTRQMFF.

This clone has just a few counts. This chain uses TRDV1 with TRDJ1; TRDD3 agrees at 9 bases. There are 21 residues in the CDR3. CDR1 and CDR2 (germline): TSWWSYY, QGS. V gave up 0 bases and J gave up 0 bases; unmatched junction bases: 17. The CDR3 reads CALGELSFPALLGEYTDKLIF. The CDR3 bases are TGTGCTCTTGGGGAACTCTCTTTCCCGGCCCTACTGGGGGAGTACACCGATAAACTCATCTTT.

This clone has a handful of counts. The chain employs TRDV2 and TRDJ1, with 7 bases aligning to TRDD3. Germline V lookup: CDR1 GEAIGNYY, CDR2 EKD. The CDR3 is 13 residues long. Written as DNA, the CDR3 is TGTGCTGTACTGGGGACCTCTAGCGATAAACTCATCTTT. Protein: CAVLGTSSDKLIF.

This clone was detected a few times. This chain links TRDV1 with TRDJ2; TRDD3 matches at 8 bases. The CDR3 is 23 amino acids. Germline CDR1 is TSWWSYY and CDR2 is QGS. V lost 4 bases to trimming and J lost 2 bases; unmatched junction nucleotides: 27. CDR3 DNA sequence: TGTGCTCTTGGGGGACAAACCTACTTTGGGGATACTTGGTACCCCCACTTGACAGCACAACTCTTCTTT. Its translation: CALGGQTYFGDTWYPHLTAQLFF.

This clone was observed a handful of times. This sequence joins TRDV1 and TRDJ1; TRDD3 agrees at 12 bases. The germline V gene has CDR1 TSWWSYY and CDR2 QGS. After removal of 2 bases from V and 0 bases from J, the junction contained 22 bases not matched to a gene. This CDR3 is built from 23 residues. The CDR3 reads CALGEWDLLLGDTPWTYTDKLIF. For the CDR3, the DNA is TGTGCTCTTGGGGAATGGGACCTCTTACTGGGGGATACTCCTTGGACGTACACCGATAAACTCATCTTT.

This clone was seen more than once but under ten times. The rearrangement links TRDV1 to TRDJ1; D perhaps matches TRDD3 (5 bases). Germline assignment: CDR1 TSWWSYY and CDR2 QGS. The CDR3 extends over 19 amino acids. V shed 0 bases and J shed 0 bases, with 20 bases lying between them. CDR3 sequence: CALGELMPPRGDHTDKLIF. In DNA form, the CDR3 reads TGTGCTCTTGGGGAACTTATGCCCCCCCGCGGGGACCACACCGATAAACTCATCTTT.

This clone turned up a few times. This rearrangement joins TRDV1 to TRDJ1, with 8 bases matching TRDD3. V was pared by 3 bases and J by 0 bases, with 9 bases of the junction left unmatched. This CDR3 region has 17 residues. From germline, CDR1 is TSWWSYY and CDR2 QGS. The CDR3 nucleotides read TGTGCTCTTGGGGAGCTCCTACTGGGGGTCCACACCGATAAACTCATCTTT. Translating gives CALGELLLGVHTDKLIF.

V and J are TRDV1 and TRDJ1; 9 nucleotides align to TRDD3. TCRdb carries no J gene annotation; the J gene was assigned here by matching the DNA with germline. CDR3 length: 18 amino acids. The V gene end was trimmed by 0 bases and the J gene end by 2 bases; junction bases not matched to a gene: 10. In germline, CDR1 is TSWWSYY, CDR2 QGS. The CDR3 DNA sequence: TGTGCTCTTGGGGAACTAGGGCATTGGGGGATATGGACCGATAAACTCATCTTT. Protein: CALGELGHWGIWTDKLIF.

The chain recombines TRDV1 with TRDJ1, with D perhaps matching TRDD3 (6 bases). CDR3 length: 21 amino acids. CDR1 TSWWSYY and CDR2 QGS come from the germline V gene. Trimming stripped 3 bases from V and 2 bases from J, with 31 bases between. CDR3 bases: TGTGCTCTTGGGGAGCCTTGCGGGGGAATAGGGGACGGTGCCGGGACCGATAAACTCATCTTT. Translation gives CALGEPCGGIGDGAGTDKLIF.

This clone was picked up a small number of times. This chain links TRDV1 with TRDJ1, with D unclear. V lost 3 bases and J lost 9, with 20 bases in between. Germline V lookup: CDR1 TSWWSYY, CDR2 QGS. This CDR3 has 15 residues. The CDR3 sequence: CALGDLTTFGRQLIF. Written as DNA, the CDR3 is TGTGCTCTTGGGGATCTTACCACTTTTGGTCGTCAACTCATCTTT.

This chain joins TRDV3 and TRDJ1; tentatively, D is TRDD2 or TRDD3 (6 bases each). Trimming took 5 bases from V and 0 from J, leaving 28 bases between them. The CDR3 runs 18 residues. CDR1 and CDR2 (germline): TVYSNPD, GDNSRS (reference sequence). CDR3 amino acids: CAPEGVLQDTRYTDKLIF. CDR3 nucleotide sequence: TGTGCCCCAGAAGGGGTCCTACAAGATACGCGGTACACCGATAAACTCATCTTT.

V usage is TRDV1 and J usage is TRDJ1; the match to TRDD3 covers 12 bases. Losses at the gene ends were 2 bases for V and 1 base for J; bases not matched to a gene: 11. Germline CDR1 reads TSWWSYY; CDR2 reads QGS. This CDR3 is 19 amino acids long. As DNA, the CDR3 is TGTGCTCTTGGGGAAGATTTTTTCCTACTGGGGGATACCACCGATAAACTCATCTTT. Its translation: CALGEDFFLLGDTTDKLIF.